This is a list of T cell receptor beta chains from one sample in a study of vaccination effects on CD4 cells after COVID-19. Produced via immunoSEQ multiplex PCR; TCRdb's table is partial and in-frame only. The profile covers about 24,000 clones, with approximately 71% appearing a single time and around 13% taken by the ten largest. No antigens are known for them. The source material was CD4+ T cells from PBMCs cultured with HCoV-OC43 spike peptides, sampled before COVID-19 vaccination. The receptors shown here come from a human donor who received a COVID-19 vaccine. Each CDR3 is given with its conserved first and last residue. A D gene is named only where the DNA matches it firmly. Where a row states a size, it is once, few, many or the class of an expanded clone; other rows omit it.

D,J,V,size,CDR3,DNA
TRBD2,TRBJ2-3,TRBV5-1,-,CASSLSQRGGLDTQYF,TGCGCCAGCAGCTTGTCCCAGCGGGGGGGCCTAGATACGCAGTATTTT
-,TRBJ2-7,TRBV14,-,CASSQEGPYEQYF,TGTGCCAGCAGCCAAGAAGGCCCCTACGAGCAGTACTTC
-,TRBJ2-5,TRBV5-1,-,CASSLLGGIGIQETQYF,TGCGCCAGCAGCTTGCTCGGCGGGATAGGGATACAAGAGACCCAGTACTTC
-,TRBJ2-7,TRBV7-2,few,CASSLRGGNEQYF,TGTGCCAGCAGCTTGAGGGGAGGTAACGAGCAGTACTTC
-,TRBJ2-6,TRBV19,-,CASSPQQRSGANVLTF,TGTGCCAGTAGTCCCCAACAGCGCTCTGGGGCCAACGTCCTGACTTTC
TRBD2,TRBJ2-5,TRBV19,-,CASSIVSGGLQETQYF,TGTGCCAGTAGTATAGTAAGCGGGGGACTCCAAGAGACCCAGTACTTC
-,TRBJ1-2,TRBV2,-,CAHPAGTF,TGTGCCCACCCGGCTGGGACCTTC
TRBD2,TRBJ2-7,TRBV11-2,-,CASSLGLAGLSYEQYF,TGTGCCAGCAGCTTGGGGCTAGCGGGCCTCTCCTACGAGCAGTACTTC
TRBD1,TRBJ2-4,TRBV5-4,few,CASSTTDRANIQYF,TGTGCCAGCAGCACTACGGACAGGGCAAACATTCAGTACTTC
TRBD2,TRBJ2-5,TRBV10-1,-,CASNLAGEETQYF,TGCGCCAGCAACTTAGCGGGGGAAGAGACCCAGTACTTC
-,TRBJ1-4,TRBV3-1/TRBV3-2,-,CASSQAVGGEEKLFF,TGTGCCAGCAGCCAAGCGGTCGGAGGGGAGGAAAAACTGTTTTTT
TRBD1,TRBJ2-2,TRBV3-1/TRBV3-2,-,CASSQVRGHRTGELFF,TGTGCCAGCAGCCAAGTTAGGGGGCACCGCACCGGGGAGCTGTTTTTT
-,TRBJ2-3,TRBV5-8,-,CASNGQRGDTQYF,TGTGCCAGCAACGGGCAAAGGGGGGATACGCAGTATTTT
TRBD2,TRBJ2-1,TRBV19,-,CASSSIPGTSGRNEQFF,TGTGCCAGTAGTTCGATTCCCGGGACTAGCGGGAGGAACGAGCAGTTCTTC
-,TRBJ1-1,TRBV25-1,few,CASSVAGQNKAFF,TGTGCCAGCAGTGTGGCCGGACAGAATAAAGCTTTCTTT
-,TRBJ2-3,TRBV5-1,-,CASSLAGQTTDTQYF,TGCGCCAGCAGCTTGGCCGGACAGACCACAGATACGCAGTATTTT
TRBD2,TRBJ2-5,TRBV9,-,CASSVTSGGETQYF,TGTGCCAGCAGCGTAACTAGCGGGGGAGAGACCCAGTACTTC
-,TRBJ1-2,TRBV6-5,-,CASSFDGYDGYTF,TGTGCCAGCAGTTTCGACGGATATGATGGCTACACCTTC
-,TRBJ1-2,TRBV2,few,CASSALYGYTF,TGTGCCAGCAGTGCTCTATATGGCTACACCTTC
TRBD2,TRBJ2-5,TRBV5-4,-,CASSLKAGGLETQYF,TGTGCCAGCAGCTTAAAAGCGGGGGGCCTGGAGACCCAGTACTTC
-,TRBJ1-6,TRBV2,few,CASIADIYNSPLHF,TGTGCCAGCATAGCAGACATTTATAATTCACCCCTCCACTTT
-,TRBJ2-2,TRBV5-4,-,CASRNKGAERAGELFF,TGTGCCAGCAGAAACAAAGGGGCAGAGCGGGCCGGGGAGCTGTTTTTT
-,TRBJ1-2,TRBV6-5,-,CASSRDGNYGYTF,TGTGCCAGCAGTCGGGACGGCAACTATGGCTACACCTTC
-,TRBJ2-2,TRBV27,once,CASSKFVRFDTGELFF,TGTGCCAGCAGTAAGTTTGTGAGATTCGACACCGGGGAGCTGTTTTTT
-,TRBJ1-2,TRBV6-5,-,CASRTVMNYGYTF,TGTGCCAGCAGGACCGTCATGAACTATGGCTACACCTTC
TRBD1,TRBJ1-2,TRBV28,few,CASSQGQALTYGYTF,TGTGCCAGCAGTCAGGGACAGGCGTTGACCTATGGCTACACCTTC
-,TRBJ1-5,TRBV6-2/TRBV6-3,-,CASSSGDYQPQHF,TGTGCCAGCAGTTCCGGAGATTATCAGCCCCAGCATTTT
-,TRBJ1-3,TRBV6-5,few,CASSYSRGRGGNTIYF,TGTGCCAGCAGTTACTCGAGAGGGAGAGGTGGAAACACCATATATTTT
-,TRBJ2-1,TRBV24-1,once,CATSETSHEQFF,TGTGCCACCAGTGAGACTAGTCATGAGCAGTTCTTC
-,TRBJ1-1,TRBV6-6,-,CASSYLVGGGTEAFF,TGTGCCAGCAGTTACTTGGTGGGGGGCGGCACTGAAGCTTTCTTT
-,TRBJ1-3,TRBV6-5,-,CASSYSRQGSGNTIYF,TGTGCCAGCAGTTACTCGAGGCAGGGCTCTGGAAACACCATATATTTT
TRBD1,TRBJ2-2,TRBV27,-,CASSLYGTGVTGELFF,TGTGCCAGCAGTTTATACGGGACAGGGGTCACCGGGGAGCTGTTTTTT
TRBD2,TRBJ2-7,TRBV5-1,-,CASSLTSGTYEQYF,TGCGCCAGCAGCTTGACTAGCGGTACTTACGAGCAGTACTTC
-,TRBJ1-2,TRBV6-5,-,CASSYSNSGYGYTF,TGTGCCAGCAGTTACTCGAACAGCGGCTATGGCTACACCTTC
-,TRBJ2-5,TRBV11-2,-,CASSYGLEETQYF,TGTGCCAGCAGCTACGGGCTAGAAGAGACCCAGTACTTC
-,TRBJ2-2,TRBV18,-,CASSPINPQGAGELFF,TGTGCCAGCTCACCAATAAATCCCCAGGGAGCCGGGGAGCTGTTTTTT
-,TRBJ1-5,TRBV10-3,-,CAISGGDQPQHF,TGTGCCATCAGTGGGGGGGATCAGCCCCAGCATTTT
-,TRBJ1-2,TRBV20-1,few,CSATNYGYTF,TGCAGTGCTACTAACTATGGCTACACCTTC
-,TRBJ2-2,TRBV18,once,CASFYSPSAGELFF,TGTGCCAGCTTCTACTCCCCGAGCGCCGGGGAGCTGTTTTTT
-,TRBJ2-5,TRBV18,-,CASSPRETQYF,TGTGCCAGCTCACCCCGGGAGACCCAGTACTTC
TRBD2,TRBJ2-2,TRBV18,few,CASSRRTSGTAGELFF,TGTGCCAGCTCACGACGGACTAGCGGGACGGCCGGGGAGCTGTTTTTT
-,TRBJ1-2,TRBV5-1,few,CASSSHGPNYGYTF,TGCGCCAGCAGCTCCCACGGGCCCAACTATGGCTACACCTTC
-,TRBJ2-1,TRBV11-2,-,CASSLGVLYNEQFF,TGTGCCAGCAGCTTAGGTGTGCTCTACAATGAGCAGTTCTTC
-,TRBJ1-1,TRBV5-8,-,CASSSTVNTEAFF,TGTGCCAGCAGCTCAACAGTAAACACTGAAGCTTTCTTT
TRBD1,TRBJ2-7,TRBV19,-,CASTPGTGASEQYF,TGTGCCAGTACACCAGGGACAGGGGCGTCTGAGCAGTACTTC
-,TRBJ1-2,TRBV19,-,CASSIPLASRRGYTF,TGTGCCAGTAGTATTCCCCTCGCATCCCGCCGCGGCTACACCTTC
TRBD2,TRBJ2-3,TRBV7-7,-,CASSSNQTSGNTDTQYF,TGTGCCAGCAGCTCAAATCAAACTAGCGGAAACACAGATACGCAGTATTTT
-,TRBJ2-7,TRBV7-9,-,CASSLAPGAGYEQYF,TGTGCCAGCAGCTTAGCTCCAGGGGCGGGGTACGAGCAGTACTTC
-,TRBJ2-7,TRBV3-1/TRBV3-2,-,CASSQSWLPTYEQYF,TGTGCCAGCAGCCAATCGTGGCTACCAACCTACGAGCAGTACTTC
TRBD1,TRBJ1-1,TRBV13,few,CASSYNRGDTEAFF,TGTGCCAGCAGCTATAACAGGGGGGACACTGAAGCTTTCTTT
TRBD1,TRBJ1-6,TRBV18,few,CASSPTGQATSPLHF,TGTGCCAGCTCACCGACGGGACAGGCTACTTCACCCCTCCACTTT
TRBD2,TRBJ2-7,TRBV6-5,-,CASRPTSGGEGEQYF,TGTGCCAGCAGACCTACTAGCGGGGGGGAGGGCGAGCAGTACTTC
-,TRBJ2-2,TRBV19,-,CASSIPAWENTGELFF,TGTGCCAGTAGTATCCCAGCGTGGGAGAACACCGGGGAGCTGTTTTTT
-,TRBJ1-2,TRBV7-9,-,CASSSYRGANYGYTF,TGTGCCAGCAGCTCCTACCGAGGGGCCAACTATGGCTACACCTTC
-,TRBJ1-5,TRBV19,-,CASRRRGGHSNQPQHF,TGTGCCAGTAGACGGAGGGGGGGTCATAGCAATCAGCCCCAGCATTTT